The clone carrying this T cell receptor beta chain occurred a few times. Its antigen is not known. The data derive from a study of radiation and T cells in renal cell carcinoma. Overall study: Nephrectomy followed 15 Gy stereotactic body radiation by 4 weeks. Notes on the study in general: Baseline intratumoral clonotype presence is unknown without pretreatment biopsies. From baseline, blood top tumor clonotypes peaked at 2 weeks post-radiation.

Repertoires were generated with immunoSEQ multiplex PCR, while TCRdb's copy carries only in-frame clones and drops some. Of about 120,000 clones detected, around 85% appear once; the ten largest clones hold under 6.5%. Described time point: blood 2 weeks post-SBRT. Sample treatment: 15 Gy SBRT to primary tumor, nephrectomy 4 weeks later. Blood was sampled at baseline, 2 weeks and 4 weeks after SBRT. The V gene lost 5 bases and the J gene lost 1 base, with 12 bases spanning the gap. The CDR3 is 15 amino acids. CDR1 is MDHEN and CDR2 is SYDVKM in the germline V gene. The chain uses TRBV28 and TRBJ1-5; possible D gene TRBD1, 6 bases. The clonotype originates from a man aged 45-60 years with renal cell carcinoma. Material: blood, obtained from a patient whose treatment included radiotherapy and nephrectomy. The CDR3 reads CASSQTQGSNQPQHF. CDR3 sequence (DNA): TGTGCCAGCAGTCAAACACAGGGAAGCAATCAGCCCCAGCATTTT. Based on the CDR3 plus reference TRBV28 and TRBJ1-5, the full variable domain is DVKVTQSSRYLVKRTGEKVFLECVQDMDHENMFWYRQDPGLGLRLIYFSYDVKMKEKGDIPEGYSVSREKKERFSLILESASTNQTSMYLCASSQTQGSNQPQHFGDGTRLSIL.